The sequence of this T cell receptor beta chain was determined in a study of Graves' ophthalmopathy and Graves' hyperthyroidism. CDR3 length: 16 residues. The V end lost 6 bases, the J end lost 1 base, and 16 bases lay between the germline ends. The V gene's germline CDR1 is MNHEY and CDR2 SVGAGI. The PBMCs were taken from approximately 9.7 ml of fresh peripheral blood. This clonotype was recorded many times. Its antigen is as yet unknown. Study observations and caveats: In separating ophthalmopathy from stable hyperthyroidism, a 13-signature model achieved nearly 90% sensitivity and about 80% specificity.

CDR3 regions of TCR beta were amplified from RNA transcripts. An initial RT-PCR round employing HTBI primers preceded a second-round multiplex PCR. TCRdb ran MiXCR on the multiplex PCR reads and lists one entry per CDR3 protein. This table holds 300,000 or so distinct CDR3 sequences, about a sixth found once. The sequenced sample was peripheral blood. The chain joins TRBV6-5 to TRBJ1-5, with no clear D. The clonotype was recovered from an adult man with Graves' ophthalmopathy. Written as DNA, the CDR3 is TGTGCCAGCAGGCCTACAGATTGGGCAAGCAATCAGCCCCAGCATTTT. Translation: CASRPTDWASNQPQHF.